This passage covers 31 T cell receptor beta chains from one sample sequenced in a study of spatial heterogeneity in lung cancer. Study-wide findings and caveats: Mutation counts in tumors were tracked by counts of expanded intratumoral alpha and beta TCRs.

The antigens these receptors bind are not known. TCRdb processed the 5' RACE reads anew with MiXCR; each CDR3 protein has one entry. Of about 2,200 distinct CDR3 sequences listed, about 35% were seen once; the top ten hold 20% to 25%. Time point indicated: sample taken at primary tumor resection. Material: lung tumor tissue, obtained at surgery. These receptors were obtained from a male donor with early-stage non-small cell lung cancer.

This clonotype was observed at least ten times. The chain carries TRBV6-1 and TRBJ2-5; D assignment may be TRBD1 or TRBD2 (5 bases each). The CDR3 extends over 15 amino acids. V gave up 4 bases and J gave up 0 bases, with 12 bases separating them. Per germline, CDR1 MNHNS and CDR2 SASEGT. The CDR3 protein is CASSARDGYQETQYF. The CDR3 bases are TGTGCCAGCAGTGCCCGGGACGGGTACCAAGAGACCCAGTACTTC.

V is TRBV24-1 and J is TRBJ2-1; D is uncertain. In germline, CDR1 is KGHDR, CDR2 SFDVKD. The CDR3 is made up of 14 amino acids. Trimming cost V 5 bases and J 4 bases, with 11 bases left between them. CDR3 in amino acids: CATSVGGGYNEQFF. CDR3 bases: TGTGCCACCAGTGTGGGTGGTGGGTACAATGAGCAGTTCTTC.

This clonotype was counted once. This sequence joins TRBV5-1 and TRBJ2-7; D unresolved. Trimming pared 6 bases from V and 3 bases from J, leaving 10 bases between. CDR1 SGHRS and CDR2 YFSETQ come from the germline V gene. CDR3 length equals 12 residues. The CDR3 loop is CASNHADYEQYF. For the CDR3, the DNA is TGCGCCAGCAACCACGCAGACTACGAGCAGTACTTC.

In this sample, this clonotype is medium-sized. The V and J genes are TRBV6-1 and TRBJ2-7; D is ambiguous. The CDR3 loop spans 14 amino acids. Trimming took off 0 bases at V and 3 bases at J, with 9 bases between the two ends. Germline CDR1 MNHNS, CDR2 SASEGT. In DNA form, the CDR3 reads TGTGCCAGCAGTGAAGCGCGCTACAGCTACGAGCAGTACTTC. It is translated as CASSEARYSYEQYF.

This clonotype occurred a few times. V is TRBV25-1 and J is TRBJ1-1; TRBD1 matches at 8 bases. V shed 4 bases and J 5 bases; nucleotides not matched to a gene: 9. Germline values: CDR1 MGHDK, CDR2 SYGVNS. The CDR3 contains 15 residues. The CDR3 here is CASSGAGQGGTEAFF. Written as DNA, the CDR3 is TGTGCCAGCAGTGGAGCCGGACAGGGCGGAACTGAAGCTTTCTTT.

In its sample, this clonotype was seen a few times. The rearrangement uses TRBV7-6 and TRBJ2-1; D possibly corresponds to TRBD2 (6 bases). With 2 bases removed from V and 10 bases from J, the gap between germline ends came to 9 bases. The CDR3 runs to 12 residues. Per germline, CDR1 SGHVS and CDR2 FNYEAQ. Here the CDR3 DNA reads TGTGCCAGCAGCTTACTAGGAGGGGAGCAGTTCTTC. Its protein is CASSLLGGEQFF.

The chain uses TRBV9 and TRBJ2-3; 14 nucleotides align to TRBD2. This CDR3 has 18 amino acids. Per germline, CDR1 SGDLS and CDR2 YYNGEE. V lost 5 bases, J lost 2 bases, and 10 bases stayed unmatched. The CDR3 loop reads CASSIGTSGGSATDTQYF. The CDR3 nucleotides read TGTGCCAGCAGTATCGGGACTAGCGGGGGATCGGCCACAGATACGCAGTATTTT. Filled out from reference TRBV9 and TRBJ2-3, the complete variable domain reads DSGVTQTPKHLITATGQRVTLRCSPRSGDLSVYWYQQSLDQGLQFLIQYYNGEERAKGNILERFSAQQFPDLHSELNLSSLELGDSALYFCASSIGTSGGSATDTQYFGPGTRLTVL.

This clonotype has ten or more counts. The genes are TRBV20-1 and TRBJ2-5, with 8 bases that match TRBD1. Trimming cost V 1 base and J 5 bases; bases outside gene matches: 15. The CDR3 is 17 amino acids. Germline V gene lookup returns CDR1 DFQATT and CDR2 SNEGSKA (reference sequence). CDR3 coding DNA: TGCAGTGCTAGAGTGTGGGGACAGGCCTCCCCAGTCGAGACCCAGTACTTC. It is translated as CSARVWGQASPVETQYF.

The V call is TRBV12-3 or TRBV12-4, the J call TRBJ2-3, with TRBD2 as a possible D gene (5 bases). Trimming left V 7 bases short and J 3 bases short, with 14 bases between. CDR3 length equals 14 residues. CDR3 in amino acids: CASNVLVRTDTQYF. As DNA, the CDR3 is TGTGCCAGCAACGTACTAGTGCGGACAGATACGCAGTATTTT.

The CDR3 here is CASSPLGTYPRNEQFF. The CDR3 DNA sequence: TGTGCCAGCAGCCCTCTCGGGACATATCCCCGTAATGAGCAGTTCTTC. The V call is TRBV12-3 or TRBV12-4, the J call TRBJ2-1, with D possibly matching TRBD1 (6 bases). V dropped 6 bases and J dropped 7 bases, with 22 bases sitting between them. The CDR3 extends over 16 amino acids.

In this sample, this clonotype is large. V and J are TRBV7-9 and TRBJ1-1; D gene unclear. The CDR3 is made up of 15 amino acids. Trimming took off 5 bases at V and 3 bases at J, with 16 bases between the two ends. CDR1 and CDR2 from the germline V gene are SEHNR and FQNEAQ (reference sequence). The CDR3: CASSPTLAGYTEAFF. The CDR3 nucleotides are TGTGCCAGCAGCCCGACCCTAGCGGGATACACTGAAGCTTTCTTT.

Judged by abundance, this clonotype is large (0.1 to 1%). This chain links TRBV28 with TRBJ1-2; D gene ambiguous. The length of the CDR3 is 13 residues. Deletions cut 3 bases from V and 3 bases from J, with 8 bases between. Germline assignment: CDR1 MDHEN and CDR2 SYDVKM. The CDR3 region is CASSLITYYGYTF. Written as DNA, the CDR3 is TGTGCCAGCAGTTTGATCACCTACTATGGCTACACCTTC.

The chain recombines TRBV14 with TRBJ2-7; D may be TRBD1 or TRBD2 (7 bases each). Germline values: CDR1 SGHDN, CDR2 FVKESK. The ends were cut back, 4 bases at V and 9 bases at J, with 28 bases in the middle. The CDR3 totals 17 residues. The CDR3 is CASSPGRSGTVATGQYF. The CDR3, as DNA: TGTGCCAGCAGCCCTGGGCGCAGCGGGACAGTAGCAACCGGGCAGTACTTC. Looking up the rest from reference TRBV14 and TRBJ2-7 gives the full variable domain: EAGVTQFPSHSVIEKGQTVTLRCDPISGHDNLYWYRRVMGKEIKFLLHFVKESKQDESGMPNNRFLAERTGGTYSTLKVQPAELEDSGVYFCASSPGRSGTVATGQYFGPGTRLTVT.

This rearrangement joins TRBV28 to TRBJ1-4, with D perhaps TRBD1 (6 bases). Trimming removed 4 bases at V and 7 bases at J, with 13 bases between. The CDR3 has 14 residues. Looked up from germline, CDR1 is MDHEN and CDR2 is SYDVKM. The CDR3 loop reads CASSSTQGSEKLFF. The DNA for the CDR3 is TGTGCCAGCAGTTCAACCCAGGGGAGTGAAAAACTGTTTTTT.

The chain joins TRBV7-2 to TRBJ2-1; D is perhaps TRBD2 (5 bases). CDR1 is SGHTA, CDR2 FQGNSA, per germline. The CDR3 sequence is 17 residues long. V lost 2 bases to trimming and J lost 0 bases, with 14 bases between them. CDR3 in amino acids: CASSLSKGVSSYNEQFF. The CDR3 DNA reads TGTGCCAGCAGCTTATCGAAGGGAGTTAGCTCCTACAATGAGCAGTTCTTC. Drawing the rest from reference TRBV7-2 and TRBJ2-1, the complete variable domain is GAGVSQSPSNKVTEKGKDVELRCDPISGHTALYWYRQSLGQGLEFLIYFQGNSAPDKSGLPSDRFSAERTGGSVSTLTIQRTQQEDSAVYLCASSLSKGVSSYNEQFFGPGTRLTVL.

By share, this clonotype counts as medium-sized (0.01 to 0.1%). The chain employs TRBV29-1 and TRBJ2-5; the D gene could be TRBD1 or TRBD2 (5 bases each). CDR1 is SQVTM and CDR2 is ANQGSEA in the germline V gene. The CDR3 covers 13 residues. Between the trimmed V and J ends, which lost 7 bases and 9 bases, there was a span of 21 bases. The CDR3 bases are TGCAGCGCTGCCCCCGGGGCAGAGGGAGCCCAGTACTTC. It yields the protein CSAAPGAEGAQYF.

This clonotype was seen only a few times. V is TRBV12-3 or TRBV12-4 and J is TRBJ2-7, with D uncertain. V was cut by 2 bases and J by 2 bases, with 7 bases left in between. The CDR3 totals 13 residues. The CDR3 is CASSLNVPYEQYF. CDR3 DNA: TGTGCCAGCAGTTTAAACGTTCCCTACGAGCAGTACTTC.

The chain combines TRBV7-9 with TRBJ2-3; D remains ambiguous. Trimming stripped 5 bases from V and 2 bases from J, with 17 bases between. Germline values: CDR1 SEHNR, CDR2 FQNEAQ (reference sequence). The CDR3 sequence is 16 residues long. As DNA, the CDR3 is TGTGCCAGCAGCATTAGACCGGAACTCCCCACAGATACGCAGTATTTT. Translation: CASSIRPELPTDTQYF. Variable domain in full (rest from reference TRBV7-9 and TRBJ2-3): DTGVSQNPRHKITKRGQNVTFRCDPISEHNRLYWYRQTLGQGPEFLTYFQNEAQLEKSRLLSDRFSAERPKGSFSTLEIQRTEQGDSAMYLCASSIRPELPTDTQYFGPGTRLTVL.

In this sample, this clonotype is medium-sized. The rearrangement uses TRBV27 and TRBJ2-3; D remains unclear. V dropped 4 bases and J dropped 3 bases, with 5 bases sitting between them. Germline lookup yields CDR1 MNHEY and CDR2 SMNVEV (reference sequence). The CDR3 sequence is 12 residues long. CDR3 sequence: CASSSRTDTQYF. The CDR3, as DNA: TGTGCCAGCAGTTCGAGAACAGATACGCAGTATTTT.

This clonotype has just a few counts. V is TRBV28 and J is TRBJ2-3, with 7 bases aligning to TRBD1. This CDR3 contains 15 residues. Germline V gene lookup returns CDR1 MDHEN and CDR2 SYDVKM. V lost 6 bases and J lost 2; bases outside the gene matches: 8. CDR3 sequence (DNA): TGTGCCAGCAGCTTGAGACAGGGTAACACAGATACGCAGTATTTT. This codes for CASSLRQGNTDTQYF.

This chain joins TRBV7-9 and TRBJ1-5, with D possibly matching TRBD1 (6 bases). Germline CDR1 is SEHNR and CDR2 is FQNEAQ (reference sequence). Deletions cut 4 bases from V and 5 bases from J, with 12 bases between. The CDR3 is 14 amino acids. DNA of the CDR3: TGTGCCAGCAGCTGGGGGCCGAGGGATCAGCCCCAGCATTTT. As protein: CASSWGPRDQPQHF.

Relative to its sample, this clonotype is medium-sized. The rearrangement uses TRBV20-1 and TRBJ2-2; no clear D gene. The V end was cut by 2 bases, the J end by 0 bases, with 4 bases between. In germline, CDR1 is DFQATT, CDR2 SNEGSKA (reference sequence). The CDR3 runs to 13 residues. CDR3 in amino acids: CSARLANTGELFF. CDR3 in DNA: TGCAGTGCTAGACTAGCGAACACCGGGGAGCTGTTTTTT.

This clonotype was detected a few times. V is TRBV7-2 and J is TRBJ1-1, with D tentatively TRBD1 (5 bases). Germline CDR1 reads SGHTA; CDR2 reads FQGNSA. The ends were cut back, 4 bases at V and 11 bases at J, with 14 bases in the middle. The CDR3 runs 12 residues. The CDR3 region is CASSSLAGWAFF. The CDR3 DNA reads TGTGCCAGCAGCTCATTGGCAGGGTGGGCTTTCTTT.

J is TRBJ2-1 and V is TRBV4-3, with D unclear. Germline V CDR1 and CDR2: LGHNA, YSLEER. The CDR3 runs 13 residues. The V end was cut by 0 bases, the J end by 4 bases, with 4 bases between. CDR3 residues: CASSQEEYNEQFF. The CDR3 nucleotides read TGCGCCAGCAGCCAAGAAGAATACAATGAGCAGTTCTTC.

In this sample, this clonotype is hyperexpanded. Germline and junction disagree at one end, which may indicate a read error. The rearrangement uses TRBV7-7 and TRBJ2-3, with 7 bases aligning to TRBD2. From germline, CDR1 is SSHAT and CDR2 FNYEAQ (reference sequence). The CDR3 spans 13 residues. DNA of the CDR3: TGTGCTAGCAGCGCTAGCGGAACAGATACGCAGTATTTT. As protein: CASSASGTDTQYF.

The chain employs TRBV11-2 and TRBJ1-2, with D unclear. V lost 3 bases and J lost 4, with 6 bases in between. Per germline, CDR1 SGHAT and CDR2 FQNNGV. The CDR3 sequence is 12 residues long. Written as DNA, the CDR3 is TGTGCCAGCAGCTTGGGGTCCTATGGCTACACCTTC. It specifies CASSLGSYGYTF.

By share of the sample, this clonotype is medium-sized (0.01 to 0.1%). The J gene is TRBJ1-5, the V gene TRBV28; 12 bases are shared with TRBD1. The CDR3 is 12 amino acids. The ends lost 10 bases at V and 15 bases at J; junction bases unmatched: 10. Germline V gene data show CDR1 as MDHEN and CDR2 as SYDVKM. DNA for the CDR3: TGTGCCACCGGGGACAGGGGGCCTTTGTTGCATTTT. This encodes CATGDRGPLLHF.

This clonotype has more than one count but fewer than ten. This rearrangement joins TRBV29-1 to TRBJ2-5; possible D gene TRBD1, 6 bases. The CDR3 contains 14 residues. The germline CDR1 and CDR2 sequences are SQVTM and ANQGSEA. Trimming pared 3 bases from V and 2 bases from J, leaving 13 bases between. CDR3 DNA sequence: TGCAGCGTTGAGAAAGGGGGACGGCAAGAGACCCAGTACTTC. It yields the protein CSVEKGGRQETQYF.

This chain links TRBV18 with TRBJ2-1, with TRBD1 identical over 7 bases. With V trimmed by 2 bases and J by 7 bases, 2 bases remained unmatched. The CDR3 sequence is 13 residues long. Germline loops: CDR1 KGHSH, CDR2 LQKENI. This chain's CDR3 is CASSPIQGNEQFF. In DNA form, the CDR3 reads TGTGCCAGCTCACCAATACAGGGGAATGAGCAGTTCTTC.

This clonotype showed up just a few times. The CDR3 region is CASSPGQGNSPLHF. CDR3 nucleotide sequence: TGTGCCAGCTCACCTGGACAGGGAAATTCACCCCTCCACTTT. The chain uses TRBV18 and TRBJ1-6; 8 positions match TRBD1. There are 14 residues in the CDR3. Losses at the gene ends were 3 bases for V and 7 bases for J; bases not matched to a gene: 2. CDR1 is KGHSH and CDR2 is LQKENI in the germline V gene.

The chain carries TRBV29-1 and TRBJ2-1; unclear D gene. Looked up from germline, CDR1 is SQVTM and CDR2 is ANQGSEA. The CDR3 length is 8 residues. V lost 4 bases, J lost 9 bases, and 1 base lay in between. CDR3 loop: CSVGEQFF. CDR3 bases: TGCAGCGTTGGTGAGCAGTTCTTC.